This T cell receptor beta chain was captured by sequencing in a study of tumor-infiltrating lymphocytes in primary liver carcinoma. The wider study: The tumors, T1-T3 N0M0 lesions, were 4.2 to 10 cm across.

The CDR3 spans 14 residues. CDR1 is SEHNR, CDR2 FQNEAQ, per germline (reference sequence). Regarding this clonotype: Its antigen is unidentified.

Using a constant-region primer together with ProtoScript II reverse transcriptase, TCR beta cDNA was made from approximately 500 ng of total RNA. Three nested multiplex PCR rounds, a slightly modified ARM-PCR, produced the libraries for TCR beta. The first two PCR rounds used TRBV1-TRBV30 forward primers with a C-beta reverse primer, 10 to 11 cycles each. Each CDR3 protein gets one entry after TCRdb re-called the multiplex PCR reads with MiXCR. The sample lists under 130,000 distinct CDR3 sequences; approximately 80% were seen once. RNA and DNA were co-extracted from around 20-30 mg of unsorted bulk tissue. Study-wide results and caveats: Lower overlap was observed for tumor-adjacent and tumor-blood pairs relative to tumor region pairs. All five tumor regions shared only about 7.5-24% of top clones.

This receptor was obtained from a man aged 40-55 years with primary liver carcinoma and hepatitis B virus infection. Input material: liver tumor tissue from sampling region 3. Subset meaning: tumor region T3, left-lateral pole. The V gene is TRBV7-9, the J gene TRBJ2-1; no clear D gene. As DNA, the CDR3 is TGTGTCAACAGCTTAGAAGGTAGTCGGTCTGAGCAGTTCTTC. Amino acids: CVNSLEGSRSEQFF. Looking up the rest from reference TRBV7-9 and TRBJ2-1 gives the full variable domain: DTGVSQNPRHKITKRGQNVTFRCDPISEHNRLYWYRQTLGQGPEFLTYFQNEAQLEKSRLLSDRFSAERPKGSFSTLEIQRTEQGDSAMYLCVNSLEGSRSEQFFGPGTRLTVL.